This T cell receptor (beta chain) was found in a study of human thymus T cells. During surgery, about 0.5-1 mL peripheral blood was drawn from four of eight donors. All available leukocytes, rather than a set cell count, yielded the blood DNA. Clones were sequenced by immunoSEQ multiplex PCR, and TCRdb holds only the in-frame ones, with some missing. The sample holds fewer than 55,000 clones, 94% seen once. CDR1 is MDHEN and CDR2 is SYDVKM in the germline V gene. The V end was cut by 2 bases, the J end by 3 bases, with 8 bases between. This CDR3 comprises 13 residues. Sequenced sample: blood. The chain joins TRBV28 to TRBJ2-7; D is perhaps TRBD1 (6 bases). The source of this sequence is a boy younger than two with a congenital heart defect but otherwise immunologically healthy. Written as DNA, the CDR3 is TGTGCCAGCAGTTTAAGGGGGTACTACGAGCAGTACTTC. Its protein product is CASSLRGYYEQYF.